These 23 T cell receptor beta chains came from one sample sequenced in a study of T cells in Graves' hyperthyroidism and ophthalmopathy. TCR beta CDR3 regions were amplified from RNA transcripts. With the HTBI primer set, the TCR CDR3 went through a first round of RT-PCR. In TCRdb, the multiplex PCR reads were re-called with MiXCR into one record per CDR3 protein. The data hold some 460,000 distinct CDR3 sequences, with 15% to 19% observed a single time. The sample was blood. These receptors were collected from a woman aged 18-35 years with Graves' hyperthyroidism.

This clonotype was counted at least ten times. J is TRBJ2-2 and V is TRBV7-2; 16 bases map to TRBD2. Unmatched junction bases numbered 17, after V lost 6 bases and J lost 4 bases. The CDR3 is made up of 21 amino acids. CDR1 and CDR2 from the germline V gene are SGHTA and FQGNSA. In DNA form, the CDR3 reads TGTGCCAGCAGTTATCCGGGACTAGCGGGGGGGCCCCATCAAATCACCGGGGAGCTGTTTTTT. Protein sequence: CASSYPGLAGGPHQITGELFF.

This clonotype was found many times. The chain has TRBV27 and TRBJ2-6, with D perhaps TRBD1 (5 bases). CDR1 is MNHEY, CDR2 SMNVEV, per germline (reference sequence). Trimming shortened V by 4 bases and J by 2 bases, and 15 bases separated the two germline ends. This CDR3 region has 17 residues. The CDR3 coding sequence is TGTGCCAGCAGTTATATCCGACAGCCCACTGGGGCCAACGTCCTGACTTTC. Its protein product is CASSYIRQPTGANVLTF.

This chain joins TRBV19 and TRBJ1-2, with D possibly matching TRBD1 (6 bases). Trimming pared 10 bases from V and 4 bases from J, leaving 13 bases between. The CDR3 is made up of 12 amino acids. The germline V gene has CDR1 LNHDA and CDR2 SQIVND (reference sequence). The CDR3 nucleotides are TGTGCCACGACGACAGGACGCTATGGCTACACCTTC. The encoded protein is CATTTGRYGYTF.

This clonotype has ten or more counts. The rearrangement links TRBV19 to TRBJ1-4; unclear D gene. Trimming left V 10 bases short and J 2 bases short, with 17 bases between. Germline CDR1 reads LNHDA; CDR2 reads SQIVND (reference sequence). This CDR3 has 15 amino acids. The CDR3 reads CATSRRESTNEKLFF. CDR3 nucleotides: TGTGCCACCAGTAGGAGGGAATCCACTAATGAAAAACTGTTTTTT. The full variable domain, rest sourced from reference TRBV19 and TRBJ1-4, is DGGITQSPKYLFRKEGQNVTLSCEQNLNHDAMYWYRQDPGQGLRLIYYSQIVNDFQKGDIAEGYSVSREKKESFPLTVTSAQKNPTAFYLCATSRRESTNEKLFFGSGTQLSVL.

The table lists this clonotype with many counts. The rearrangement uses TRBV28 and TRBJ2-3; no clear D gene. This CDR3 has 14 residues. Germline assignment: CDR1 MDHEN and CDR2 SYDVKM. V lost 8 bases and J 4 bases, leaving 16 bases between the germline ends. DNA of the CDR3: TGTGCCAGCCGGAAGGCCAGGTCGGCAGATACGCAGTATTTT. It is translated as CASRKARSADTQYF.

This clonotype was seen ten or more times. The chain has TRBV2 and TRBJ2-5; 8 nucleotides match TRBD1. This CDR3 comprises 15 residues. Germline CDR1 is SNHLY and CDR2 is FYNNEI. J lost 1 base, V lost 6 bases, and 7 bases had no gene match. The CDR3 DNA follows: TGTGCCAGCAGGAAGCAGGGGGCTGTCCAAGAGACCCAGTACTTC. As protein: CASRKQGAVQETQYF.

This clonotype was seen repeatedly, ten times or more. V is TRBV10-2 and J is TRBJ2-3, with 7 nucleotides matching TRBD2. CDR3 length: 17 residues. V was clipped by 4 bases and J by 4 bases; unmatched bases: 14. Looked up from germline, CDR1 is WSHSY and CDR2 is SAAADI. In nucleotides, the CDR3 is TGCGCCAGCAGTGTTGGCTTCAGGCTAGCGGTACCAGATACGCAGTATTTT. This gives the protein CASSVGFRLAVPDTQYF.

This clonotype has a count of ten or more. The chain links TRBV15 to TRBJ1-6, with 8 nucleotides matching TRBD1. Trimming cost V 5 bases and J 9 bases; bases outside gene matches: 9. CDR3 size: 15 residues. Looked up from germline, CDR1 is LNHNV and CDR2 is YYDKDF (reference sequence). The CDR3 coding sequence is TGTGCCACCAGCCCCCAACAGGGGGTGGCTTCACCCCTCCACTTT. It yields the protein CATSPQQGVASPLHF. Based on the CDR3 plus reference TRBV15 and TRBJ1-6, the full variable domain is DAMVIQNPRYQVTQFGKPVTLSCSQTLNHNVMYWYQQKSSQAPKLLFHYYDKDFNNEADTPDNFQSRRPNTSFCFLDIRSPGLGDTAMYLCATSPQQGVASPLHFGNGTRLTVT.

In its sample, this clonotype was seen many times. The chain uses TRBV4-1 and TRBJ2-7; 9 bases align to TRBD1. The CDR3 loop spans 15 amino acids. J was trimmed by 2 bases and V by 4 bases; bases with no gene match: 6. Germline CDR1 MGHRA, CDR2 YSYEKL. The CDR3 coding sequence is TGCGCCAGCAGCCCCCGTGGGACAGGGCCCTACGAGCAGTACTTC. Its protein is CASSPRGTGPYEQYF.

CDR3: CASSQVASGGALGTDTQYF. CDR3 coding DNA: TGCGCCAGCAGCCAAGTGGCTAGCGGGGGGGCCCTCGGCACAGATACGCAGTATTTT. The rearrangement uses TRBV4-1 and TRBJ2-3, with 12 nucleotides matching TRBD2. CDR3 length equals 19 residues. The germline CDR1 and CDR2 sequences are MGHRA and YSYEKL. V lost 1 base, J lost 1 base, and 9 bases stayed unmatched.

Many counts were recorded for this clonotype. The V gene is TRBV29-1, the J gene TRBJ2-5, with D possibly TRBD2 on 7 matching bases. Looked up from germline, CDR1 is SQVTM and CDR2 is ANQGSEA. The CDR3 extends over 14 amino acids. Trimming removed 6 bases at V and 5 bases at J, with 19 bases between. CDR3 sequence (DNA): TGCAGCGTCGGGGGGCGCGGGGCTGGGGAGACCCAGTACTTC. Its translation is CSVGGRGAGETQYF.

J is TRBJ2-4 and V is TRBV6-1; no definite D call. The CDR3 length is 12 residues. CDR1 and CDR2 from the germline V gene are MNHNS and SASEGT. CDR3 sequence reads: CTARSDKNIQYF. As DNA, the CDR3 is TGTACCGCTAGGAGTGACAAAAACATTCAGTACTTC.

V usage is TRBV2 and J usage is TRBJ2-5, with TRBD1 matching over 12 bases. Looked up from germline, CDR1 is SNHLY and CDR2 is FYNNEI. The CDR3 covers 14 residues. Trimming removed 8 bases from V and 4 bases from J; junction bases left unmatched: 5. DNA of the CDR3: TGTGCCAGCGCCGGGACAGGGGGCGCAGAGACCCAGTACTTC. This gives the protein CASAGTGGAETQYF.

The sample holds many counts of this clonotype. This chain links TRBV5-1 with TRBJ1-6, with D unclear. The CDR3 runs 15 residues. Per germline, CDR1 SGHRS and CDR2 YFSETQ. Trimming took off 2 bases at V and 9 bases at J, with 15 bases between the two ends. Written as DNA, the CDR3 is TGCGCCAGCAGCTTTGATGACACCGGGCGTTCACCCCTCCACTTT. Encoded protein: CASSFDDTGRSPLHF.

This clonotype has a count of ten or more. The V gene is TRBV28, the J gene TRBJ2-7, with 8 positions matching TRBD1. Germline V lookup: CDR1 MDHEN, CDR2 SYDVKM. CDR3 size: 14 residues. Trimming removed 5 bases from V and 5 bases from J; junction bases left unmatched: 8. CDR3 loop: CASSPPQGADEQYF. The CDR3 nucleotides read TGTGCCAGCAGTCCCCCTCAGGGGGCCGACGAGCAGTACTTC.

The chain has TRBV24-1 and TRBJ2-5; D call uncertain. V lost 4 bases and J 5 bases, leaving 10 bases between the germline ends. In germline, CDR1 is KGHDR, CDR2 SFDVKD. The CDR3 totals 13 residues. The CDR3 is CATSERNKETQYF. DNA of the CDR3: TGTGCCACCAGTGAGCGGAATAAGGAGACCCAGTACTTC.

V is TRBV19 and J is TRBJ2-1; TRBD1 or TRBD2 may be the D gene (7 bases each). V was trimmed by 4 bases and J by 8 bases, leaving 24 bases between them. Germline loops: CDR1 LNHDA, CDR2 SQIVND (reference sequence). This CDR3 spans 17 amino acids. This chain's CDR3 is CASSKGTGGDRRDEQFF. CDR3 DNA: TGTGCCAGTAGTAAGGGAACTGGGGGGGACAGACGGGATGAGCAGTTCTTC.

About this clonotype: A much larger clone sits a single nucleotide away, making a read error possible. The chain couples TRBV18 to TRBJ1-5; no clear D. Trimming cost V 5 bases and J 5 bases, with 19 bases left between them. Germline lookup yields CDR1 KGHSH and CDR2 LQKENI. The CDR3 is 16 amino acids. CDR3 DNA sequence: TGTGCCAGCTCAGAAAACTCGGGGAGATGGGATCAGCCCCAGCATTTT. This translates into CASSENSGRWDQPQHF.

The gene calls are TRBV3-1 and TRBJ1-1; 7 positions match TRBD1. Germline V lookup: CDR1 LGHDT, CDR2 YNNKEL (reference sequence). This CDR3 has 16 amino acids. Losses at the gene ends were 4 bases for V and 2 bases for J; bases not matched to a gene: 10. CDR3 in amino acids: CASSLDRAVINTEAFF. CDR3 coding DNA: TGTGCCAGCAGCCTCGACAGGGCTGTTATCAACACTGAAGCTTTCTTT.

This clonotype appeared many times. The chain has TRBV12-3 or TRBV12-4 and TRBJ1-4, with 8 bases matching TRBD1. The V gene end was trimmed by 5 bases and the J gene end by 5 bases; junction bases not matched to a gene: 4. The CDR3 is 14 residues long. The CDR3 loop reads CASSNRGSNEKLFF. CDR3 coding DNA: TGTGCCAGCAGTAACAGGGGGTCGAATGAAAAACTGTTTTTT.

The chain has TRBV12-3 or TRBV12-4 and TRBJ1-3; maybe TRBD1 (5 bases). This CDR3 comprises 18 residues. V was trimmed by 6 bases and J by 0 bases, leaving 21 bases between them. CDR3 loop: CASSRLRVPSRSGNTIYF. In DNA, the CDR3 is TGTGCCAGCAGCCGACTCAGGGTCCCCTCTCGCTCTGGAAACACCATATATTTT.

On this clonotype: A much larger clone sits a single nucleotide away, making a read error possible. The chain has TRBV12-3 or TRBV12-4 and TRBJ2-5; D possibly corresponds to TRBD1 (5 bases). Trimming removed 6 bases from V and 6 bases from J, with 17 bases in between. The CDR3 extends over 14 amino acids. CDR3 protein: CASRVTLPGKTQYF. In nucleotides, the CDR3 is TGTGCCAGCAGGGTTACCCTTCCAGGGAAGACCCAGTACTTC.

This clonotype was recorded a few times. The CDR3 ends on some other residue instead of the conserved phenylalanine or tryptophan, so this is likely a read error. The chain has TRBV4-1 and TRBJ2-4; TRBD1 agrees at 11 bases. The germline gives CDR1 MGHRA, CDR2 YSYEKL. The CDR3 sequence is 17 residues long. With V trimmed by 3 bases and J by 0 bases, 4 bases remained unmatched. CDR3 protein: CASSQRGQGEAKNIQYL. CDR3 nucleotide sequence: TGCGCCAGCAGCCAGAGGGGACAGGGGGAAGCCAAAAACATTCAGTACCTC.